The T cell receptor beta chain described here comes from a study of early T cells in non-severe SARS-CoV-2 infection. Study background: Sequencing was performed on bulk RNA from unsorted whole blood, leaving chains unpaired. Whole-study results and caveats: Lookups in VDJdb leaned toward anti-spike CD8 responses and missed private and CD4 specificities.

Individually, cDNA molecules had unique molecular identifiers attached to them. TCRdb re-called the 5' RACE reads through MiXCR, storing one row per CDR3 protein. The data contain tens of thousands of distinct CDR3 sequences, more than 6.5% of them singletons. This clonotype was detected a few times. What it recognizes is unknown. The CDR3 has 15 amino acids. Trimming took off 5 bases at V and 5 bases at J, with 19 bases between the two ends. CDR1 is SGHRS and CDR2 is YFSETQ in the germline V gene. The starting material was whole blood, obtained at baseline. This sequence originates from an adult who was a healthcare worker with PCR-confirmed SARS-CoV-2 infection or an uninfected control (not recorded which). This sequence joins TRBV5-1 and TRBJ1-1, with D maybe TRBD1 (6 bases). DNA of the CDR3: TGCGCCAGCAGTAAGATGGGGGGCGATATAACTGAAGCTTTCTTT. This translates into CASSKMGGDITEAFF. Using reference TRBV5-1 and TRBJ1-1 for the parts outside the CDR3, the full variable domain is KAGVTQTPRYLIKTRGQQVTLSCSPISGHRSVSWYQQTPGQGLQFLFEYFSETQRNKGNFPGRFSGRQFSNSRSEMNVSTLELGDSALYLCASSKMGGDITEAFFGQGTRLTVV.